The 23 T cell receptor beta chains presented below share a single source sample, sequenced in a study of molecular identifiers for immune sequencing clone quantification. TCRdb used MiXCR to reprocess the PCR reads, holding one entry per CDR3 protein. This repertoire shows about 640,000 distinct CDR3 sequences, about 20% found once; its top ten account for roughly 0.9%. The source material was naive CD8+ T cells from blood, with Jurkat cell RNA spiked in. The subset was: FACS-sorted CD8+CD4-CCR7+CD45RA+ naive T cells. These receptors were obtained from a human donor in good health. Some libraries in this study had Jurkat cell RNA spiked in.

J is TRBJ2-1 and V is TRBV20-1; weak D call: TRBD2 (6 bases). The CDR3 has 16 residues. Per the germline V gene, CDR1 is DFQATT and CDR2 is SNEGSKA (reference sequence). CDR3 DNA sequence: TGCAGCTCTTCTGACCGAACTAGCAGATCCTACAATGAGCAGTTCTTC. It codes for CSSSDRTSRSYNEQFF.

The chain carries TRBV5-5 and TRBJ2-3, with no clear D. V shed 3 bases and J shed 2 bases, with 10 bases lying between them. The length of the CDR3 is 14 residues. Looked up from germline, CDR1 is SGHKS and CDR2 is YYEKEE (reference sequence). The CDR3 sequence: CASSSYLNTDTQYF. The CDR3 nucleotides are TGTGCCAGCAGCTCTTACCTAAACACAGATACGCAGTATTTT.

A note on this clonotype: A single base separates this from a much larger clone, so it may be a read error. The rearrangement uses TRBV6-5 and TRBJ1-4; D may be TRBD1 (5 bases). Germline-derived CDR1 and CDR2 are MNHEY and SVGAGI. The CDR3 spans 14 residues. CDR3 region: CASSPTGLREKLLF. The CDR3 DNA reads as TGTGCCAGCAGTCCCACGGGGCTTCGGGAAAAACTGCTTTTT.

This clonotype came up many times. The rearrangement joins TRBV6-6 to TRBJ2-3; TRBD2 might be the D (5 bases). The V gene lost 1 base and the J gene lost 0 bases, with 14 bases spanning the gap. Germline loops: CDR1 MNHNY, CDR2 SVGAGI (reference sequence). This CDR3 contains 17 residues. The CDR3 nucleotides are TGTGCCAGCAGTTACTTTTATGCTGGGAGTAGCACAGATACGCAGTATTTT. Translated, it gives CASSYFYAGSSTDTQYF.

The sample holds many counts of this clonotype. The chain has TRBV3-2 and TRBJ1-1. TRBV3-2 is listed as a pseudogene. The CDR3 extends over 14 amino acids. The CDR3 is CASSQDRRVGEAFF. The CDR3 nucleotides are TGTGCCAGCAGCCAAGATAGGAGGGTGGGTGAAGCTTTCTTT.

This clonotype came up many times. The chain has TRBV10-3 and TRBJ2-5, with 9 positions matching TRBD1. J gave up 0 bases and V 6 bases, and 5 bases lay outside the gene matches. The CDR3 extends over 15 amino acids. CDR1 ENHRY and CDR2 SYGVKD come from the germline V gene. The DNA of the CDR3 is TGTGCCATCAGGGGACAGGGCGAAGACCAAGAGACCCAGTACTTC. Protein: CAIRGQGEDQETQYF.

This clonotype was found many times. The V gene is TRBV4-3, the J gene TRBJ2-2, with 10 bases aligning to TRBD2. CDR1 and CDR2 (germline): LGHNA, YSLEER. V dropped 0 bases and J dropped 0; count of bases not matched to a gene: 13. This CDR3 has 21 residues. This chain's CDR3 is CASSQEIIGPSGGPNTGELFF. The CDR3 nucleotides read TGCGCCAGCAGCCAAGAGATCATCGGGCCTAGCGGGGGCCCGAACACCGGGGAGCTGTTTTTT.

This clonotype was detected a few times. The rearrangement links TRBV7-9 to TRBJ2-2, with a possible D match to TRBD1 (5 bases). Trimming left V 10 bases short and J 1 base short, with 10 bases between. The CDR3 length is 13 residues. Germline CDR1 is SEHNR and CDR2 is FQNEAQ (reference sequence). The CDR3 region is CAIPTENTGELFF. Here the CDR3 DNA reads TGTGCCATTCCGACAGAGAACACCGGGGAGCTGTTTTTT.

Many counts were recorded for this clonotype. This chain uses TRBV20-1 with TRBJ2-2; TRBD2 agrees at 8 bases. V shed 0 bases and J 6 bases; nucleotides not matched to a gene: 12. Per germline, CDR1 DFQATT and CDR2 SNEGSKA (reference sequence). The CDR3 covers 17 residues. CDR3 sequence (DNA): TGCAGTGCTAGAGATGTGGTGCACAGCGGGAGTCCCGGGGAGCTGTTTTTT. It is translated as CSARDVVHSGSPGELFF.

This chain connects TRBV12-3 or TRBV12-4 to TRBJ2-5, with 9 bases matching TRBD1. V lost 0 bases and J lost 4; bases outside the gene matches: 9. The CDR3 runs to 17 residues. CDR3 bases: TGTGCCAGCAGTTTAGCTACGGAGGGACAGGGAGCAGAGACCCAGTACTTC. This sequence encodes CASSLATEGQGAETQYF.

The sample holds a few counts of this clonotype. The rearrangement links TRBV9 to TRBJ2-1; D possibly uses TRBD1 or TRBD2 (7 bases each). The germline V and J ends were trimmed by 6 bases and 8 bases, with 21 bases remaining between them. Germline CDR1 is SGDLS and CDR2 is YYNGEE. CDR3 size: 15 residues. This CDR3 is CASTQGGGASDEQFF. The CDR3 DNA sequence: TGTGCCAGCACCCAGGGAGGGGGCGCAAGCGATGAGCAGTTCTTC.

This clonotype was detected ten times or more. The chain's CDR3 is CASSPLQSYEQYF. The CDR3, as DNA: TGTGCCAGCAGCCCACTGCAATCCTACGAGCAGTACTTC. The chain employs TRBV7-9 and TRBJ2-7; D is uncertain. The CDR3 contains 13 residues. Deletions cut 5 bases from V and 1 base from J, with 9 bases between. Germline V lookup: CDR1 SEHNR, CDR2 FQNEAQ (reference sequence).

A few counts support this clonotype. The V call is TRBV27, the J call TRBJ2-7, with a possible D match to TRBD1 (6 bases). V lost 0 bases and J 2 bases, leaving 14 bases between the germline ends. This CDR3 has 16 amino acids. Germline V CDR1 and CDR2: MNHEY, SMNVEV (reference sequence). The DNA for the CDR3 is TGTGCCAGCAGTTTATCTCTAGACAGGAGGACCTACGAGCAGTACTTC. Protein: CASSLSLDRRTYEQYF.

This clonotype has at least ten counts. V and J are TRBV20-1 and TRBJ1-1; D gene ambiguous. CDR3 length: 14 amino acids. V lost 0 bases, J lost 3 bases, and 11 bases lay in between. The germline V gene encodes CDR1 DFQATT and CDR2 SNEGSKA (reference sequence). The CDR3: CSARDIAGYTEAFF. DNA for the CDR3: TGCAGTGCTAGAGATATTGCCGGCTACACTGAAGCTTTCTTT.

This clonotype has ten or more counts. This chain uses TRBV6-5 with TRBJ1-1; D gene unclear. The CDR3 is 13 amino acids. Germline CDR1 is MNHEY and CDR2 is SVGAGI. Trimming left V 2 bases short and J 4 bases short, with 8 bases between. The CDR3 region has the DNA TGTGCCAGCAGTTACGGGTGGGGCACTGAAGCTTTCTTT. Translating gives CASSYGWGTEAFF.

Concerning this clonotype: A much larger clonotype is one base distant, so this may be a read error. The rearrangement links TRBV12-3 or TRBV12-4 to TRBJ2-5; no definite D call. The CDR3 has 15 amino acids. Trimming took off 8 bases at V and 4 bases at J, with 20 bases between the two ends. CDR3 DNA sequence: TGTGCCAGCGCCCCCTGGGTCAAAACTTCAGAGACCCAGTACTTC. The encoded protein is CASAPWVKTSETQYF.

In this sample, this clonotype turned up once. The gene calls are TRBV12-3 or TRBV12-4 and TRBJ2-5; D gene uncertain. V lost 6 bases to trimming and J lost 2 bases, with 19 bases between them. The CDR3 runs 16 residues. CDR3 nucleotide sequence: TGTGCCAGCAGCCCAAACCGAGGCGACGCGCAAGAGACCCAGTACTTC. Its translation is CASSPNRGDAQETQYF.

At least ten counts were recorded for this clonotype. This chain links TRBV20-1 with TRBJ2-3; D remains ambiguous. The germline V gene encodes CDR1 DFQATT and CDR2 SNEGSKA (reference sequence). The length of the CDR3 is 15 residues. V lost 1 base and J 0 bases, leaving 11 bases between the germline ends. The CDR3 region is CSARAENSSTDTQYF. CDR3 nucleotide sequence: TGCAGTGCTAGAGCTGAAAATAGTAGCACAGATACGCAGTATTTT.

Only a few counts were recorded for this clonotype. The chain carries TRBV30 and TRBJ2-7, with D uncertain. This CDR3 is built from 12 residues. Germline-derived CDR1 and CDR2 are GTSNPN and SVGIG (reference sequence). V lost 1 base and J 0 bases, leaving 4 bases between the germline ends. As DNA, the CDR3 is TGTGCCTGGAGTGACTTCTCCTACGAGCAGTACTTC. It specifies CAWSDFSYEQYF.

The genes are TRBV7-2 and TRBJ2-7, with 7 nucleotides matching TRBD2. Germline V gene sequence: CDR1 SGHTA, CDR2 FQGNSA. Trimming removed 6 bases from V and 3 bases from J; junction bases left unmatched: 11. The CDR3 consists of 15 residues. Here the CDR3 reads CASRYLAVPSYEQYF. CDR3 DNA: TGTGCCAGCAGATACCTAGCGGTTCCGAGCTACGAGCAGTACTTC.

The sample holds one count of this clonotype. A much larger clonotype is one base distant, so this may be a read error. Here the CDR3 DNA reads TGTGCCAGCAATTTCGACACCTCTCCAGATACGCAGTATTTT. Protein sequence: CASNFDTSPDTQYF. V usage is TRBV12-3 or TRBV12-4 and J usage is TRBJ2-3; no firm D call. V shed 7 bases and J shed 4 bases, with 15 bases lying between them. The CDR3 covers 14 residues.

This clonotype was seen repeatedly, ten times or more. The genes are TRBV12-3 or TRBV12-4 and TRBJ1-5; 9 bases fit TRBD1. V shed 1 base, J shed 7 bases, and the junction held 5 bases outside the gene matches. CDR3 length: 15 amino acids. CDR3 sequence reads: CASSLDGQGLQPQHF. For the CDR3, the DNA is TGTGCCAGCAGTTTAGACGGACAGGGGCTGCAGCCCCAGCATTTT.

The table lists this clonotype with many counts. The rearrangement joins TRBV29-1 to TRBJ1-1; tentatively, D is TRBD1 (6 bases). The CDR3 consists of 13 residues. Germline assignment: CDR1 SQVTM and CDR2 ANQGSEA. Trimming took 3 bases from V and 7 from J, leaving 15 bases between them. The CDR3 reads CSVDGHWTDEAFF. The CDR3 region has the DNA TGCAGCGTTGATGGGCACTGGACAGATGAAGCTTTCTTT.